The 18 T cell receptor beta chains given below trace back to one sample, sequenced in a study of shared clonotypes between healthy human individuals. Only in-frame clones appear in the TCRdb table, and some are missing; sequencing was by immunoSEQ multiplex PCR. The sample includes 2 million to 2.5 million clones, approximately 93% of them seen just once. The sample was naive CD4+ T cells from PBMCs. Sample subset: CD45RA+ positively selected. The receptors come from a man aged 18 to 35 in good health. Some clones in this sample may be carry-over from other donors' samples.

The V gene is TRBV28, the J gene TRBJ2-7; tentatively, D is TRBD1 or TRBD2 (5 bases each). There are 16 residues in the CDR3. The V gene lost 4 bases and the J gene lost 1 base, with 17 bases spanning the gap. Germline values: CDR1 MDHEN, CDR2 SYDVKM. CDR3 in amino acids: CASSSVAGRGSYEQYF. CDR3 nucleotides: TGTGCCAGCAGTTCCGTTGCAGGGCGAGGGTCCTACGAGCAGTACTTC.

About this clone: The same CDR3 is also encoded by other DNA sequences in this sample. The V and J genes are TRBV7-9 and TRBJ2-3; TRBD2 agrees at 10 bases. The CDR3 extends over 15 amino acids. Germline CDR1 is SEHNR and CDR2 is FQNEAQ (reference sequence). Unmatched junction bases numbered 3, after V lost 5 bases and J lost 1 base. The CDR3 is CASSRTSGRTDTQYF. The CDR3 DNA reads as TGTGCCAGCAGCCGGACTAGCGGCCGCACAGATACGCAGTATTTT.

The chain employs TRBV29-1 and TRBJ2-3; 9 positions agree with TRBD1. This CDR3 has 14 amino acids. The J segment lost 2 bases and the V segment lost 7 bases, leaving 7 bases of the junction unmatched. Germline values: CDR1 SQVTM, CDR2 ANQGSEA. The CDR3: CSAGTGKATDTQYF. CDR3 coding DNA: TGCAGCGCGGGGACAGGGAAGGCCACAGATACGCAGTATTTT.

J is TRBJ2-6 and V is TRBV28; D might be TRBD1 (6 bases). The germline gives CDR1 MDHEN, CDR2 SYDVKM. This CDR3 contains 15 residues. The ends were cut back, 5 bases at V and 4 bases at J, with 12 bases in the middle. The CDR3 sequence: CASSETGPGANVLTF. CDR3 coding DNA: TGTGCCAGCAGTGAAACAGGGCCCGGGGCCAACGTCCTGACTTTC. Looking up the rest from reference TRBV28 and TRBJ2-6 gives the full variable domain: DVKVTQSSRYLVKRTGEKVFLECVQDMDHENMFWYRQDPGLGLRLIYFSYDVKMKEKGDIPEGYSVSREKKERFSLILESASTNQTSMYLCASSETGPGANVLTFGAGSRLTVL.

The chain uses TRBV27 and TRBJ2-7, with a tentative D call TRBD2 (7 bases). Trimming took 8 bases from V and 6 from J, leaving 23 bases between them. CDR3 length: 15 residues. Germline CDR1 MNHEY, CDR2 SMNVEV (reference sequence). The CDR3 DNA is TGTGCCAGCCATCCTTTGGGGGCGGGAGTCGGCGAGCAGTACTTC. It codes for CASHPLGAGVGEQYF.

The CDR3 nucleotides read TGTGCCAGCAGCTTAGAGACTAGCGGTACCGGGGAGCTGTTTTTT. Amino acid sequence: CASSLETSGTGELFF. The chain is built from TRBV7-2 and TRBJ2-2; 9 nucleotides align to TRBD2. The J segment lost 5 bases and the V segment lost 1 base, leaving 2 bases of the junction unmatched. Germline V gives CDR1 SGHTA, CDR2 FQGNSA. The CDR3 runs 15 residues.

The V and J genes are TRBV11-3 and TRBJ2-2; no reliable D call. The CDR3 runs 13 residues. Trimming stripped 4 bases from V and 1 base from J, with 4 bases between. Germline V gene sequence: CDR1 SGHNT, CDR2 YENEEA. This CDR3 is CASSYLNTGELFF. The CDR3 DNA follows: TGTGCCAGCAGCTACTTGAACACCGGGGAGCTGTTTTTT.

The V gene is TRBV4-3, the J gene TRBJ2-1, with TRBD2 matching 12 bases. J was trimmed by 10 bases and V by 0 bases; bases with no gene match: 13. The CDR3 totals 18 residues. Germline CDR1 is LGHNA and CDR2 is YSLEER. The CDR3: CASSQDSLVLAGGGEQFF. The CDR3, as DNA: TGCGCCAGCAGCCAAGACAGCCTTGTACTAGCGGGAGGCGGGGAGCAGTTCTTC.

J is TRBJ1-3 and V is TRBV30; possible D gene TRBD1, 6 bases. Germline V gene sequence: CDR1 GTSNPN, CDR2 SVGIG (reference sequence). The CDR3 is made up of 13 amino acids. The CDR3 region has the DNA TGTTGGGTAGGGGGGAGCTCTGGAAACACCATATATTTT. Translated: CWVGGSSGNTIYF.

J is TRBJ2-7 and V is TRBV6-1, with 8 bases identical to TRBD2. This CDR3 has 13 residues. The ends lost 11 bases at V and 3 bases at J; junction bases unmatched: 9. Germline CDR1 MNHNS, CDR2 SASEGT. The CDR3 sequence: CAVTRGGNYEQYF. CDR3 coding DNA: TGTGCCGTGACTCGGGGGGGGAACTACGAGCAGTACTTC.

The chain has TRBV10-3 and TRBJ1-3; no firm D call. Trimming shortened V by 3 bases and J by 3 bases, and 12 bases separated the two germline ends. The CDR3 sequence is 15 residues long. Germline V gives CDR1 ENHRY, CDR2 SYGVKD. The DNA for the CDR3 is TGTGCCATCAGTGAAGGCCCGCCAAGTGGAAACACCATATATTTT. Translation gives CAISEGPPSGNTIYF.

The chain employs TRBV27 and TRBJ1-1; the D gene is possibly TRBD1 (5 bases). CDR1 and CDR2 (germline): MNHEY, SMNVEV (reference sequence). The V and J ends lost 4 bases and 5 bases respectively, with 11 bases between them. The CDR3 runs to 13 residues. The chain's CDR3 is CASSSRGKTEAFF. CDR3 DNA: TGTGCCAGCAGTTCTAGGGGAAAAACTGAAGCTTTCTTT.

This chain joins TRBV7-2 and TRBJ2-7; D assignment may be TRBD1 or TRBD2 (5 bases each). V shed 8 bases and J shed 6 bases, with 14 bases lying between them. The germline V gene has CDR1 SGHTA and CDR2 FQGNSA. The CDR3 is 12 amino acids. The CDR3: CASDLGTGEQYF. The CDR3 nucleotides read TGTGCCAGCGATTTAGGGACGGGCGAGCAGTACTTC. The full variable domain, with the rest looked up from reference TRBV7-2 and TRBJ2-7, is GAGVSQSPSNKVTEKGKDVELRCDPISGHTALYWYRQSLGQGLEFLIYFQGNSAPDKSGLPSDRFSAERTGGSVSTLTIQRTQQEDSAVYLCASDLGTGEQYFGPGTRLTVT.

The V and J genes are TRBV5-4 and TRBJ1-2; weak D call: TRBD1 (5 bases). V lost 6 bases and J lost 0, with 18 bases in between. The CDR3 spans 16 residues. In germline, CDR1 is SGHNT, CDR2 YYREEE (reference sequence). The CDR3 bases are TGTGCCAGCACCTCTCCTCAGGGCAGAACTAACTATGGCTACACCTTC. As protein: CASTSPQGRTNYGYTF.

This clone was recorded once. The CDR3 loop is CASWSDPYNEQFF. The CDR3 coding sequence is TGTGCCAGCTGGTCCGACCCTTACAATGAGCAGTTCTTC. The rearrangement joins TRBV28 to TRBJ2-1; D uncertain. This CDR3 comprises 13 residues. The germline V gene has CDR1 MDHEN and CDR2 SYDVKM. Deletions cut 8 bases from V and 4 bases from J, with 12 bases between.

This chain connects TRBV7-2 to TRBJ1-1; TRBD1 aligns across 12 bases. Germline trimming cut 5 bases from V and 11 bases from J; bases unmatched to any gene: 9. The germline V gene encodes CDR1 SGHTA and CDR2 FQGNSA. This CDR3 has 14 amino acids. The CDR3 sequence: CASSPPGQGAGAFF. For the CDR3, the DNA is TGTGCCAGCAGCCCGCCGGGACAGGGGGCCGGCGCTTTCTTT.

DNA for the CDR3: TGCGCCAGCAGCCACAAAGGAAAGGGGGGAAACTATGGCTACACCTTC. Translation: CASSHKGKGGNYGYTF. The rearrangement joins TRBV4-3 to TRBJ1-2; D might be TRBD1 (6 bases). V was shortened by 3 bases and J by 2 bases, with 16 bases between the two germline ends. Looked up from germline, CDR1 is LGHNA and CDR2 is YSLEER. This CDR3 contains 16 residues.

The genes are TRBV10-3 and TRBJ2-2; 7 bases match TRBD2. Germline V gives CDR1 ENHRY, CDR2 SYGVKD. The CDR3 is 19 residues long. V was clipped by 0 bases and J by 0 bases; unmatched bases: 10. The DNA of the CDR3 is TGTGCCATCAGTGAGTCCGGGGTTACCGGGAGGTCGAACACCGGGGAGCTGTTTTTT. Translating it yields CAISESGVTGRSNTGELFF.